The 20 T cell receptor beta chains below were found in one sample sequenced in a study of cytomegalovirus exposure and HLA in healthy donors. A multiplex PCR was run with 60 Vbeta primers and 13 Jbeta primers. Sequencing used immunoSEQ multiplex PCR; TCRdb keeps in-frame clones, though not all of them. Of around 150,000 clones in the sample, around 78% were seen once. The sample taken for sequencing was PBMCs. The receptors come from a middle-aged woman in good health and CMV-seronegative.

J is TRBJ2-1 and V is TRBV4-1, with D perhaps matching TRBD2 (5 bases). The germline CDR1 and CDR2 sequences are MGHRA and YSYEKL. With 1 base removed from V and 3 bases from J, the gap between germline ends came to 10 bases. The CDR3 has 15 residues. CDR3: CASSQVSGVYNEQFF. The CDR3 DNA follows: TGCGCCAGCAGCCAAGTGAGCGGAGTCTACAATGAGCAGTTCTTC.

The chain employs TRBV10-3 and TRBJ2-7, with 7 bases matching TRBD2. The CDR3 runs to 15 residues. Germline CDR1 and CDR2: ENHRY and SYGVKD. V dropped 0 bases and J dropped 2; count of bases not matched to a gene: 4. CDR3 in DNA: TGTGCCATCAGTGAGTCGGGCGGGGGAACCTACGAGCAGTACTTC. This encodes CAISESGGGTYEQYF.

This clone came up a few times. The chain joins TRBV5-1 to TRBJ2-1; perhaps TRBD2 as D (5 bases). The CDR3 length is 14 residues. The V and J ends lost 4 bases and 0 bases respectively, with 8 bases between them. CDR1 and CDR2 from the germline V gene are SGHRS and YFSETQ. The CDR3 nucleotides are TGCGCCAGCAGCATCGACTACTCCTACAATGAGCAGTTCTTC. Amino acid sequence: CASSIDYSYNEQFF. The full variable domain, completed using reference TRBV5-1 and TRBJ2-1, is KAGVTQTPRYLIKTRGQQVTLSCSPISGHRSVSWYQQTPGQGLQFLFEYFSETQRNKGNFPGRFSGRQFSNSRSEMNVSTLELGDSALYLCASSIDYSYNEQFFGPGTRLTVL.

V is TRBV18 and J is TRBJ2-1; 14 bases fit TRBD2. Germline V lookup: CDR1 KGHSH, CDR2 LQKENI. The CDR3 length is 15 residues. J was trimmed by 8 bases and V by 2 bases; bases with no gene match: 2. In DNA form, the CDR3 reads TGTGCCAGCTCACCAGGACTAGCGGGGGGAGATGAGCAGTTCTTC. Encoded protein: CASSPGLAGGDEQFF.

V usage is TRBV19 and J usage is TRBJ2-1; a weak D match, TRBD1 (7 bases). Looked up from germline, CDR1 is LNHDA and CDR2 is SQIVND (reference sequence). Deletions cut 5 bases from V and 6 bases from J, with 17 bases between. The CDR3 is 15 amino acids. CDR3 sequence reads: CASSARGVTGNEQFF. CDR3 DNA: TGTGCCAGTAGTGCCAGGGGGGTTACAGGCAATGAGCAGTTCTTC.

The chain couples TRBV27 to TRBJ1-2; 8 nucleotides agree with TRBD1. Looked up from germline, CDR1 is MNHEY and CDR2 is SMNVEV (reference sequence). Trimming took 6 bases from V and 8 from J; bases not matched to a gene: 8. CDR3 length: 13 amino acids. CDR3 in DNA: TGTGCCAGCAGGCCGGACAGGGTTAGCGGCTACACCTTC. Translation gives CASRPDRVSGYTF.

The chain has TRBV5-5 and TRBJ2-3; a weak D match, TRBD1 (6 bases). V was pared by 8 bases and J by 4 bases, with 14 bases between. The CDR3 is made up of 13 amino acids. Per the germline V gene, CDR1 is SGHKS and CDR2 is YYEKEE (reference sequence). The CDR3 DNA follows: TGTGCCAGTTTTTCTGGACAGTCAGATACGCAGTATTTT. It translates to CASFSGQSDTQYF.

As for this clone: Other DNA sequences from this sample encode an identical CDR3 as well. This rearrangement joins TRBV18 to TRBJ2-7; 10 bases align to TRBD1. The CDR3 runs to 14 residues. Germline V gene data show CDR1 as KGHSH and CDR2 as LQKENI. After removal of 3 bases from V and 4 bases from J, the junction contained 3 bases not matched to a gene. CDR3: CASSPGTGVYEQYF. The CDR3 DNA is TGTGCCAGCTCACCTGGGACAGGGGTATACGAGCAGTACTTC.

V gene TRBV11-2 combines with J gene TRBJ1-2; D uncertain. Germline assignment: CDR1 SGHAT and CDR2 FQNNGV. The germline V and J ends were trimmed by 0 bases and 5 bases, with 13 bases remaining between them. The CDR3 sequence is 15 residues long. CDR3 in amino acids: CASSLDGGREYGYTF. CDR3 DNA sequence: TGTGCCAGCAGCTTAGATGGCGGGAGGGAATATGGCTACACCTTC. Full variable domain (remainder filled in from reference TRBV11-2 and TRBJ1-2): EAGVAQSPRYKIIEKRQSVAFWCNPISGHATLYWYQQILGQGPKLLIQFQNNGVVDDSQLPKDRFSAERLKGVDSTLKIQPAKLEDSAVYLCASSLDGGREYGYTFGSGTRLTVV.

This clone has a handful of counts. This rearrangement joins TRBV7-9 to TRBJ1-1; D is undetermined. V was trimmed by 3 bases and J by 2 bases, leaving 4 bases between them. CDR3 length: 12 amino acids. Germline-derived CDR1 and CDR2 are SEHNR and FQNEAQ (reference sequence). In nucleotides, the CDR3 is TGTGCCAGCAGCTTCCCTAACACTGAAGCTTTCTTT. Its translation: CASSFPNTEAFF.

The rearrangement uses TRBV19 and TRBJ2-6; a possible D gene is TRBD1 (6 bases). Trimming took 6 bases from V and 3 from J, leaving 18 bases between them. CDR1 and CDR2 from the germline V gene are LNHDA and SQIVND (reference sequence). This CDR3 is 17 amino acids long. This chain's CDR3 is CASRKLRGTDGANVLTF. For the CDR3, the DNA is TGTGCCAGTAGAAAACTCAGGGGTACGGATGGGGCCAACGTCCTGACTTTC.

The J gene is TRBJ1-1, the V gene TRBV2, with TRBD1 identical over 8 bases. V lost 6 bases to trimming and J lost 7 bases; unmatched junction nucleotides: 7. In germline, CDR1 is SNHLY, CDR2 FYNNEI. This CDR3 contains 13 residues. The CDR3 loop reads CASRGLGQGEAFF. The CDR3 coding sequence is TGTGCCAGCAGGGGTCTAGGACAGGGTGAAGCTTTCTTT. The full variable domain, completed using reference TRBV2 and TRBJ1-1, is EPEVTQTPSHQVTQMGQEVILRCVPISNHLYFYWYRQILGQKVEFLVSFYNNEISEKSEIFDDQFSVERPDGSNFTLKIRSTKLEDSAMYFCASRGLGQGEAFFGQGTRLTVV.

The gene calls are TRBV6-5 and TRBJ2-1, with 14 bases lining up with TRBD2. With 6 bases clipped from V and 5 bases from J, the junction kept 0 bases outside the gene matches. Germline V gene lookup returns CDR1 MNHEY and CDR2 SVGAGI. This CDR3 comprises 14 residues. CDR3 loop: CASRTSGGDNEQFF. CDR3 bases: TGTGCCAGCAGGACTAGCGGGGGGGACAATGAGCAGTTCTTC.

In this sample, this clone turned up many times. Other nucleotide sequences in the sample specify the same CDR3. The chain joins TRBV5-1 to TRBJ2-5; D not resolved. The germline gives CDR1 SGHRS, CDR2 YFSETQ. This CDR3 contains 13 residues. Trimming shortened V by 2 bases and J by 2 bases, and 7 bases separated the two germline ends. The CDR3 spells CASSFRGQETQYF. CDR3 in DNA: TGCGCCAGCAGCTTCAGAGGTCAAGAGACCCAGTACTTC.

Comments on this clone: Relative to the germline gene, one junction end is altered; a read error may explain this. The genes are TRBV11-2 and TRBJ1-6, with TRBD1 identical over 7 bases. This CDR3 has 16 amino acids. Per germline, CDR1 SGHAT and CDR2 FQNNGV. CDR3 sequence: CASSLKTGSYNSPLHF. Written as DNA, the CDR3 is TGTGCCAGCAGCTTAAAGACAGGGTCCTATAATTCCCCCCTCCACTTT.

The chain links TRBV13 to TRBJ1-1; D uncertain. Trimming shortened V by 3 bases and J by 10 bases, and 15 bases separated the two germline ends. The CDR3 is made up of 13 amino acids. Germline V gene lookup returns CDR1 PRHDT and CDR2 FYEKMQ (reference sequence). CDR3 bases: TGTGCCAGCAGCTTCCGTAGAGGTCCACGAGCTTTCTTT. This codes for CASSFRRGPRAFF.

This chain connects TRBV11-1 to TRBJ2-7, with D unresolved. From germline, CDR1 is SGHAT and CDR2 FQDESV (reference sequence). Between the trimmed V and J ends, which lost 1 base and 2 bases, there was a span of 9 bases. The CDR3 totals 14 residues. CDR3 amino acids: CASSLDSHAYEQYF. The CDR3 DNA reads as TGTGCCAGCAGCTTAGACAGTCATGCCTACGAGCAGTACTTC.

Points on this clone: Other DNA sequences within the sample encode an identical CDR3. The chain employs TRBV19 and TRBJ1-6, with D tentatively TRBD1 (5 bases). This CDR3 comprises 13 residues. Trimming took 6 bases from V and 7 from J, leaving 10 bases between them. From germline, CDR1 is LNHDA and CDR2 SQIVND (reference sequence). The CDR3 is CASSGQLNSPLHF. As DNA, the CDR3 is TGTGCCAGTAGCGGACAACTAAATTCACCCCTCCACTTT.

The chain recombines TRBV28 with TRBJ1-3; D uncertain. The CDR3 is 16 residues long. The germline V gene encodes CDR1 MDHEN and CDR2 SYDVKM. The V end lost 5 bases, the J end lost 3 bases, and 17 bases lay between the germline ends. For the CDR3, the DNA is TGTGCCAGCAGTCCTACGCGGTGGTCGGGTGGAAACACCATATATTTT. Translation: CASSPTRWSGGNTIYF.

The CDR3 here is CASSQDKFLAAGDEQYF. DNA for the CDR3: TGTGCCAGCAGCCAAGATAAATTCCTAGCGGCCGGGGACGAGCAGTACTTC. The V gene is TRBV4-2, the J gene TRBJ2-7; 7 bases are shared with TRBD2. Germline V lookup: CDR1 LGHNA, CDR2 YNFKEQ. J gave up 5 bases and V 0 bases, and 13 bases lay outside the gene matches. The CDR3 length is 17 residues.